The entry below describes one T cell receptor beta chain. Its recognized antigen is unknown. No base quality values were provided; no much bigger clone lies one nucleotide off. The record originates from a study of blood T cell repertoires in COVID-19 (dated by TCRdb to 2018 to 2021). About the full investigation: Samples from collaborators originated in the United States, Italy and Spain and spanned both the acute and convalescent phases of COVID-19. The sample metadata nearly always contained a de-identified subject ID, COVID-19 status, age in years and sex. Samples came from the ongoing ImmuneRACE study (first 160 participants) plus 1,254 subjects from 6 global collaborators. HLA class I and class II types, where available, came from metadata supplied by the sample provider rather than from assay-based typing. The material from the prospective study consisted of cDNA or gDNA derived from T cells, B-cell-depleted T cells, or PBMCs. The dataset comprised deeply sampled blood TCRbeta repertoires from subjects exposed to, actively infected with, or recovered from COVID-19. The repertoires were released in a freely available public database meant as a resource for research on the immune response to SARS-CoV-2. The paper's findings and limits, for the study overall: The amount of clinical and demographic metadata varied by source and participant and was provided uncurated.

The immunoSEQ Assay, a bias-controlled multiplex PCR, was used to amplify TCRbeta CDR3 regions from genomic DNA. Regarding the original processing steps: The number of nucleated cells in each sample was estimated by amplification of reference gene primers within the assay. To quantify the absolute abundance of each unique TCRbeta CDR3 rearrangement, sequence reads were collapsed and filtered. For each sample, productive Simpson clonality was calculated by taking the square root of Simpson's diversity index across productive rearrangements. As stored in TCRdb, this immuneACCESS dataset retains in-frame rearrangements with V and J assigned. A fraction of the clones does not appear; measured against another copy, unresolved V genes explain less than half of the discrepancy, and the remainder lacks a known reason. V, J and clone size were drawn from that table, and D and trimming were deduced from the DNA. The sample table records 95,000 to 150,000 clones; more than 70% of these occur just once. In total, the top ten clones hold 2.5% to 3.5% of the sample.

One collaborating source in Seattle enrolled patients during active infection and followed them longitudinally through the course of disease. Each collaborating institution followed its own protocols to collect whole blood in K2EDTA tubes. Collaborator samples were shipped for TCRbeta analysis as frozen whole blood, isolated PBMCs, or DNA extracted from either sample type. Trimming costs V 6 bases and J 3 bases, and their ends lie 11 bases apart. From the cysteine through the phenylalanine, the CDR3 covers 14 amino acids. Only CDR3 DNA is held: 42 bases, read in frame from base 1. Reading the germline V gene gives CDR1 MNHEY and CDR2 SVGAGI.

The chain is encoded by TRBV6-5 joined to TRBJ2-2, with TRBD1 tentatively as D gene (5 bases match). Sequenced: peripheral blood. This sequence was found in a woman aged 80 or older with COVID-19, enrolled during active disease. Here the CDR3 is given as CASRGVGDTGELFF. In nucleotide form, the sequence is TGTGCCAGCAGAGGGGTCGGCGACACCGGGGAGCTGTTTTTT.